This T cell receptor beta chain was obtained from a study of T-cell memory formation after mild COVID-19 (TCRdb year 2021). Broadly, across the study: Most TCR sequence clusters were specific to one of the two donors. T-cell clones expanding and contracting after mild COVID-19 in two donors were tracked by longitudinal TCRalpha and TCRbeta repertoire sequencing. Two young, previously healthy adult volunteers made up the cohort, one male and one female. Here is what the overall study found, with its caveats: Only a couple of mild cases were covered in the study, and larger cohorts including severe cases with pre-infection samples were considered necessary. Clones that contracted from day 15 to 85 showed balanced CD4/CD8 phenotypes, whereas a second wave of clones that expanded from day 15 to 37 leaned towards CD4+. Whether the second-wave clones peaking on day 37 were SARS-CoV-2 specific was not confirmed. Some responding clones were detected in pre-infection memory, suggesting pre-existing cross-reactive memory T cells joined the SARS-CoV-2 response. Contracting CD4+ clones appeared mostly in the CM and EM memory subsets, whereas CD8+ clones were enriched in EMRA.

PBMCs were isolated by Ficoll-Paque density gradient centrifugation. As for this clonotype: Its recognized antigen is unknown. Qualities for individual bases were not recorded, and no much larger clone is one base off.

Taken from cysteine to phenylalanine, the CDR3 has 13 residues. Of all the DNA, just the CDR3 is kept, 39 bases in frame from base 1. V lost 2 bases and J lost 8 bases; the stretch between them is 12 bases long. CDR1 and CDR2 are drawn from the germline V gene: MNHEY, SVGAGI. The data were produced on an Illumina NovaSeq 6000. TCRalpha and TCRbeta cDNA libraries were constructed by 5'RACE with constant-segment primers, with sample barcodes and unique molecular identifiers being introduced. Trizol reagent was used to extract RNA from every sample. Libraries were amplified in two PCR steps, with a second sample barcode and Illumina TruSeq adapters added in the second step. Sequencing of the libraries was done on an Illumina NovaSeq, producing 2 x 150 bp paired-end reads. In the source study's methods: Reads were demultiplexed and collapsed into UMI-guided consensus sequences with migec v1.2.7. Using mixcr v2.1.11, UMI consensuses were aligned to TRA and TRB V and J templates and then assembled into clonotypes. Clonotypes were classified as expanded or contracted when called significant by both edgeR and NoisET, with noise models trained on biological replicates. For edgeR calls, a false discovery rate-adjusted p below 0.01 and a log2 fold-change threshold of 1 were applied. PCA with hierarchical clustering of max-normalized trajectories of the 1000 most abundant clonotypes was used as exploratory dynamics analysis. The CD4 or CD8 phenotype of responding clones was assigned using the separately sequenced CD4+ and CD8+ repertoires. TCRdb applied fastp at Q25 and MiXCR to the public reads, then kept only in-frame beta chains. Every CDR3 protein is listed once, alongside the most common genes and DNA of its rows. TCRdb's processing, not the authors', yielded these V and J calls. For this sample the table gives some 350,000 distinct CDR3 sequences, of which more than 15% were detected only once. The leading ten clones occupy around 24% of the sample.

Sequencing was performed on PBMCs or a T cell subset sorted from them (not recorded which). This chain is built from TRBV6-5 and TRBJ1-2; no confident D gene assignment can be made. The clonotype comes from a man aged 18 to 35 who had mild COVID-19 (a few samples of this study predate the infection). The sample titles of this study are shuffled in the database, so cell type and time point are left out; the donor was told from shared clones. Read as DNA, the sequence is TGTGCCAGCAGTTACACCGCGAGAGAAGGCTACACCTTC. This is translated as CASSYTAREGYTF.